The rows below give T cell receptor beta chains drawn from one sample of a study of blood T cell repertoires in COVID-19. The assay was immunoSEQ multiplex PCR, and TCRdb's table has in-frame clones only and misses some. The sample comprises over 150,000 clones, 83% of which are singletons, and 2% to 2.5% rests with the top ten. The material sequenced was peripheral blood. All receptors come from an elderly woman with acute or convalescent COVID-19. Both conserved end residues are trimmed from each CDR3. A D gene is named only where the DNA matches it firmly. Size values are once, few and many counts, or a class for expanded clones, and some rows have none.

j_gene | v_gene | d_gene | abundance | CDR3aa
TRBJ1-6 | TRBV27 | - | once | ASSEVWGLNSPLH
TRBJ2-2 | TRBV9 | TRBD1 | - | ASSERTGTTGELF
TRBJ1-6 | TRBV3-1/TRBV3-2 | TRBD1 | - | ASSQGRQGTSPLH
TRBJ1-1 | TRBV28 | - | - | ASSPQGRAF
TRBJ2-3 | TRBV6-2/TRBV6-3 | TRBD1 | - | ASSYLKGQGVSTDTQY
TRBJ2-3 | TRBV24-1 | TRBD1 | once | ATSEPGQGPNTDTQY
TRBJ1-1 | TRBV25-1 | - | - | ASEGAGAGRAF
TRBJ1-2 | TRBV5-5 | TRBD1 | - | ASSLDAPREAGGMHGYT
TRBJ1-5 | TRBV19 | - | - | ASTPWEGQPYQPQH
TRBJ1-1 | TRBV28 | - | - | ASSPGPVGTEAF
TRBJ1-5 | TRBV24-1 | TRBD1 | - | ATSSGRGALQH
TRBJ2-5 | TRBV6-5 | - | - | ASSYPPFVGPETQY
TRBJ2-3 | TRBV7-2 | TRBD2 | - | ASSSGGSQY
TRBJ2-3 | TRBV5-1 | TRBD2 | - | ASSLDSGTSTDTQY
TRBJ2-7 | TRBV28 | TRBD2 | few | ASRLAGTWYEQY
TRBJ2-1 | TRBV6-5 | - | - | ASSSQGSSYNEQF
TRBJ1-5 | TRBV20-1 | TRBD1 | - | SASRDRDQPQH
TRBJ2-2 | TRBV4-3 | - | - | ASSHLGGTGELF
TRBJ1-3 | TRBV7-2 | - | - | ASSLKGGNTIY
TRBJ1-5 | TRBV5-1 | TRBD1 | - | ASSFGTGGNQPQH
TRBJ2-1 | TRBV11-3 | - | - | ASSFALANNEQF
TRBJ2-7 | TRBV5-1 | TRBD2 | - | ASSLGLAENEQY
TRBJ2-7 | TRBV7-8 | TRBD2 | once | ASSLSGGSSYEQY
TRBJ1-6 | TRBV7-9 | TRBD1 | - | ASSPGTGVSPLH
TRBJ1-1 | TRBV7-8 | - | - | ASSLVTGNTEAF
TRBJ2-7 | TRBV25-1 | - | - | ASSAPVGVPRANEQY
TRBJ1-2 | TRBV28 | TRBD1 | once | ASSSQGYYGYT
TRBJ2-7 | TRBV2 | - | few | ASGDRNSYEQY
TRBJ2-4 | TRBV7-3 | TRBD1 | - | ASRVRGRFRGPPAKNIQY
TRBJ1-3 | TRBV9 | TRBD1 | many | ASSVYTGGGNTIY
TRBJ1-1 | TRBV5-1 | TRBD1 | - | ASSLGGTGVEAF
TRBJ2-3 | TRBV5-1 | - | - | ASSLGLPDTHTQY
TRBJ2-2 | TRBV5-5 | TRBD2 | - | ASSTLAGDNTGELF
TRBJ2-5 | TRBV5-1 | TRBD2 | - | ASSLGTSGRRRGETQY
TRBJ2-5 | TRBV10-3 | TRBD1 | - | AIRDRGRETQY
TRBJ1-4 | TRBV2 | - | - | ASSERQTNEKLF
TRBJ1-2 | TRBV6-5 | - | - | ASTRTTGDYGYT
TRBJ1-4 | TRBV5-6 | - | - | ASSSYGDEKLF
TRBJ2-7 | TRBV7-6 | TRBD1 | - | ASSPDRGYGEQY
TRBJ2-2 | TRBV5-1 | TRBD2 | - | ASSLGSGRNTGELF
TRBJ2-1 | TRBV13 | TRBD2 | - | ASSLEVAGGRNEQF
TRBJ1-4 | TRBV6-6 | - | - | ASSPEGHGKLF
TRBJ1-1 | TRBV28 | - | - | ASSLSEPGAF
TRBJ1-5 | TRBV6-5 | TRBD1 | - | ASSLQGAIQPQH
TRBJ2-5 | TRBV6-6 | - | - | ASSARGETQY
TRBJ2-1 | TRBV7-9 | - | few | ASSPDGYNEQF
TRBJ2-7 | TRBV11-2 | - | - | ASSLDTAEREQY
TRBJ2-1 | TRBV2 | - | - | ASSAGFTYNEQF
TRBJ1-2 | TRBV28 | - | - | ASFNSTNYGYT
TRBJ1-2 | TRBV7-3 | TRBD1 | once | ASSLLGQGTYGYT
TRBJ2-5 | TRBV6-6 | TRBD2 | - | ASTPWRRGGGETQY
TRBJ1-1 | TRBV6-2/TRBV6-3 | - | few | ASSYSRQFMNTEAF
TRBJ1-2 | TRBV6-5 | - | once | ASSRTGLSNYGYT
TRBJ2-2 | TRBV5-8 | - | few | ASSLEGGPNTGELF
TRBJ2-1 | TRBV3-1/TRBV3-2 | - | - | ASSQERTVRNEQF